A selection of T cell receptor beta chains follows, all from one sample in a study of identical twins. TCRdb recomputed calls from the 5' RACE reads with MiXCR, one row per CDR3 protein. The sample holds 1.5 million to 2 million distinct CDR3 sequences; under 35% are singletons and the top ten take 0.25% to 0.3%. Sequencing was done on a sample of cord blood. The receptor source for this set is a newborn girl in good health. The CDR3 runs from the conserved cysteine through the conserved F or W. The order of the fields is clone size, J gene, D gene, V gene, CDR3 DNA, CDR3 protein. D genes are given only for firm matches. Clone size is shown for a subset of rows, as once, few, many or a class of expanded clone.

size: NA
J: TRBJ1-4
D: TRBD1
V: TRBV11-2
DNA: TGTGCCAGCAGCTTAATAAGGGGGCGTCCCGAAAAACTGTTTTTT
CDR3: CASSLIRGRPEKLFF

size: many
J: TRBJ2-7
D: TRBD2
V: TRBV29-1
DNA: TGCAGCGTCGAAGTGGCGGGGGCCTACGAGCAGTACTTC
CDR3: CSVEVAGAYEQYF

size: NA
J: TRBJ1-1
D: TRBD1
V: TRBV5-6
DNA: TGTGCCAGCGGCTTGCCGGGACAGGGGGCGGGCACTGAAGCTTTCTTT
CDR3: CASGLPGQGAGTEAFF

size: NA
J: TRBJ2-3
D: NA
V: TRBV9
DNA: TGTGCCAGCAGCGGGGGCTCAGCTAGCACAGATACGCAGTATTTT
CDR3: CASSGGSASTDTQYF

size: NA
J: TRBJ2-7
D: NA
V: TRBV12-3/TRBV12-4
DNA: TGTGCCAGCAACATAGACAGGGACTCCTACAATGAGCAGTACTTC
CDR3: CASNIDRDSYNEQYF

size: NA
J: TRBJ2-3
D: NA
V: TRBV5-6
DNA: TGTGCCAGCAGCTTGTCGTATAGTGATACGCAGTATTTT
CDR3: CASSLSYSDTQYF

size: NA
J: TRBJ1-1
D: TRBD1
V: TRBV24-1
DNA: TGTGCCACCAGTGATGGGACAGGGGAGGCTGAAGCTTTCTTT
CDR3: CATSDGTGEAEAFF

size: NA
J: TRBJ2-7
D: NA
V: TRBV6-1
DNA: TGTGCCAGCAACCCGAGACAGTTACACTCCTACGAGCAGTACTTC
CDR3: CASNPRQLHSYEQYF

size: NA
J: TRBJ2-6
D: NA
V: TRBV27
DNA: TGTGCCAGCAGTTTAAACAGGGCCTCTGGGGCCAACGTCCTGACTTTC
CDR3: CASSLNRASGANVLTF

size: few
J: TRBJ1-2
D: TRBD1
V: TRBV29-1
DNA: TGCAGCGTTGCCCTGACAGGGAACTATGGCTACACCTTC
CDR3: CSVALTGNYGYTF